The clone carrying this T cell receptor beta chain came up a few times. As yet, its antigen is unknown. There were at least 6 micrograms of total RNA extracted from every sample. This record comes from a study of blood T cells in healthy people across ages. The study, taken as a whole, reports: No one knew whether donors had CMV, which possibly confounded expanded clonotype changes. Estimated diversity, derived from one million T cells, was regarded as an underestimate.

The second PCR ran roughly 7 to 11 cycles with a sample-barcoded 5' primer and J-beta primers. Each CDR3 protein is one row after TCRdb ran MiXCR on the 5' RACE reads. The sample has 450,000 to 650,000 distinct CDR3 sequences, around 24% seen once; the top ten hold 8.7%. This CDR3 has 15 amino acids. V shed 5 bases and J shed 2 bases, with 16 bases lying between them. The germline V gene encodes CDR1 SQVTM and CDR2 ANQGSEA. This sample also appeared in a second study, on T cells of mothers and their children. That paper states: Healthy Caucasian mothers, a few in number, and their six children were the donors.

The V and J genes are TRBV29-1 and TRBJ2-4; a possible D gene is TRBD1 (6 bases). This receptor was taken from a boy younger than 18 in good health. The specimen sequenced was blood. This CDR3 is CSVSPGHRSKNIQYF. The CDR3 DNA follows: TGCAGCGTTTCCCCGGGACACAGGTCCAAAAACATTCAGTACTTC.